This T cell receptor beta chain was recovered during a study of glioma-infiltrating T cells after dendritic cell vaccination. Whole-study context: At biweekly intervals, patients got three intradermal dendritic cell vaccine injections.

CDR1 is SGHNT, CDR2 YYREEE, per germline (reference sequence). The CDR3 spans 15 residues. The V gene end was trimmed by 4 bases and the J gene end by 3 bases; junction bases not matched to a gene: 5. As to time point: after dendritic cell vaccination, including at tumor progression/relapse. Patients had residual fresh-frozen tumor tissue and more than two years of survival data. None of the glioblastoma patients had an isocitrate dehydrogenase mutation. The repertoire was sequenced with immunoSEQ multiplex PCR; TCRdb's copy has only in-frame clones and lacks some. The sample holds around 87,000 clones, roughly four fifths seen once.

The V call is TRBV5-4, the J call TRBJ2-1; 9 nucleotides agree with TRBD2. The sample in question was blood, obtained after dendritic cell vaccination. The TCR sequence derives from a human donor with glioblastoma. The CDR3 region has the DNA TGTGCCAGCAGCGCCTCTAGCGGGGACTACAATGAGCAGTTCTTC. This sequence encodes CASSASSGDYNEQFF.